These 10 T cell receptor beta chains were all obtained from the same sample, sequenced in a study of naive CD8 T cells in extremely preterm neonates. Produced via immunoSEQ multiplex PCR; TCRdb's table is partial and in-frame only. The repertoire includes approximately 6,500 clones, about 97% of them detected once, and 0.95% to 1.5% sits in the top ten. The source material was naive CD8+ T cells from blood. The origin of the receptors is a human donor in good health.

This chain joins TRBV5-6 and TRBJ2-7; the match to TRBD1 covers 8 bases. Losses at the gene ends were 4 bases for V and 0 bases for J; bases not matched to a gene: 6. Germline V gene lookup returns CDR1 SGHDT and CDR2 YYEEEE. This CDR3 spans 15 amino acids. The CDR3 nucleotides read TGTGCCAGCAGCCAGGGACAGGCTCGCTCCTACGAGCAGTACTTC. Protein: CASSQGQARSYEQYF. The full variable domain, rest sourced from reference TRBV5-6 and TRBJ2-7, is DAGVTQSPTHLIKTRGQQVTLRCSPKSGHDTVSWYQQALGQGPQFIFQYYEEEERQRGNFPDRFSGHQFPNYSSELNVNALLLGDSALYLCASSQGQARSYEQYFGPGTRLTVT.

The chain combines TRBV7-9 with TRBJ2-3; possible D gene TRBD2, 6 bases. Germline V gene data show CDR1 as SEHNR and CDR2 as FQNEAQ (reference sequence). The CDR3 length is 12 residues. The ends were cut back, 4 bases at V and 6 bases at J, with 8 bases in the middle. CDR3 sequence: CASSSGDDTQYF. The CDR3 DNA is TGTGCCAGCAGCTCGGGAGACGATACGCAGTATTTT.

The chain recombines TRBV28 with TRBJ1-2; D call uncertain. The V and J ends lost 3 bases and 1 base respectively, with 9 bases between them. This CDR3 has 14 residues. Germline V lookup: CDR1 MDHEN, CDR2 SYDVKM. CDR3: CASSLGSFNYGYTF. CDR3 nucleotides: TGTGCCAGCAGTTTGGGCAGCTTTAACTATGGCTACACCTTC.

The V call is TRBV5-6, the J call TRBJ2-1; a weak D match, TRBD2 (5 bases). The CDR3 has 13 amino acids. CDR1 is SGHDT, CDR2 YYEEEE, per germline. V lost 1 base, J lost 9 bases, and 11 bases lay in between. CDR3 region: CASSLYYGGEQFF. In DNA, the CDR3 is TGTGCCAGCAGCTTGTATTATGGAGGTGAGCAGTTCTTC.

The CDR3 DNA follows: TGTGCCAGTAGTATCGGCGGGGAGCCTTACGAGCAGTACTTC. This encodes CASSIGGEPYEQYF. The chain links TRBV19 to TRBJ2-7; D possibly corresponds to TRBD2 (6 bases). Trimming removed 3 bases at V and 4 bases at J, with 13 bases between. The germline V gene encodes CDR1 LNHDA and CDR2 SQIVND (reference sequence). The CDR3 loop spans 14 amino acids. Looking up the rest from reference TRBV19 and TRBJ2-7 gives the full variable domain: DGGITQSPKYLFRKEGQNVTLSCEQNLNHDAMYWYRQDPGQGLRLIYYSQIVNDFQKGDIAEGYSVSREKKESFPLTVTSAQKNPTAFYLCASSIGGEPYEQYFGPGTRLTVT.

V is TRBV4-1 and J is TRBJ2-1, with 12 bases lining up with TRBD2. This CDR3 spans 16 amino acids. In germline, CDR1 is MGHRA, CDR2 YSYEKL. J was trimmed by 7 bases and V by 4 bases; bases with no gene match: 8. The chain's CDR3 is CASSLRLAGVENEQFF. CDR3 in DNA: TGCGCCAGCAGCCTCCGACTAGCGGGAGTTGAGAATGAGCAGTTCTTC.

For the CDR3, the DNA is TGTGCCAGCAGCCCGGGAAATCAGCCCCAGCATTTT. This sequence encodes CASSPGNQPQHF. This sequence joins TRBV7-9 and TRBJ1-5; the D is unclear. V lost 5 bases and J lost 4, with 6 bases in between. Per the germline V gene, CDR1 is SEHNR and CDR2 is FQNEAQ (reference sequence). The CDR3 totals 12 residues. Combining the CDR3 with reference TRBV7-9 and TRBJ1-5 gives the whole variable domain DTGVSQNPRHKITKRGQNVTFRCDPISEHNRLYWYRQTLGQGPEFLTYFQNEAQLEKSRLLSDRFSAERPKGSFSTLEIQRTEQGDSAMYLCASSPGNQPQHFGDGTRLSIL.

The chain employs TRBV13 and TRBJ2-2; D is perhaps TRBD2 (6 bases). V was shortened by 0 bases and J by 8 bases, with 19 bases between the two germline ends. Per germline, CDR1 PRHDT and CDR2 FYEKMQ (reference sequence). This CDR3 is 17 amino acids long. The CDR3 protein is CASSLGLADKDSGELFF. The CDR3 DNA follows: TGTGCCAGCAGCTTAGGATTAGCGGATAAGGATTCGGGGGAGCTGTTTTTT.

The gene calls are TRBV6-5 and TRBJ2-7; TRBD1 aligns across 11 bases. The trim removed 2 bases at V and 7 bases at J, leaving 10 bases unmatched. This CDR3 is 16 amino acids long. Germline CDR1 MNHEY, CDR2 SVGAGI. The CDR3 loop is CASSYTWTGGSFEQYF. The CDR3 bases are TGTGCCAGCAGTTACACCTGGACAGGGGGCTCCTTTGAGCAGTACTTC.

The chain couples TRBV29-1 to TRBJ1-2; 7 bases agree with TRBD1. The CDR3 runs 13 residues. The germline V gene encodes CDR1 SQVTM and CDR2 ANQGSEA. With V trimmed by 8 bases and J by 3 bases, 9 bases remained unmatched. The CDR3 DNA follows: TGCAGCACATCAGGGGGGAGTGACTATGGCTACACCTTC. Amino acid sequence: CSTSGGSDYGYTF.